This T cell receptor beta chain was sequenced in a study of cytomegalovirus exposure and HLA in healthy donors. In its sample, this clone was seen once. The CDR3 is made up of 15 amino acids. Germline-derived CDR1 and CDR2 are MNHEY and SMNVEV (reference sequence). V was clipped by 2 bases and J by 2 bases, with 10 bases between them. Researchers ran the PCR with 60 Vbeta and 13 Jbeta primers. Method: immunoSEQ multiplex PCR; TCRdb's copy keeps in-frame clones and lacks some. The repertoire has about 190,000 clones, more than 65% of them found once; the top ten carry approximately 3%. The chain joins TRBV27 to TRBJ2-1, with D perhaps matching TRBD2 (5 bases). The receptor comes from a woman in her 30s in good health and CMV-seropositive. Input material: PBMCs. CDR3 residues: CASSLMRTPYNEQFF. CDR3 coding DNA: TGTGCCAGCAGTTTAATGAGGACTCCCTACAATGAGCAGTTCTTC.